These 12 T cell receptor beta chains originate from one sample sequenced in a study of beta chain features in type 1 diabetes. Study conclusions and caveats: Shortening that was moderate but significant affected the TCRB CDR3s of Type 1 diabetes patients in all four CD4+ subsets.

What was sequenced were expressed TCRB transcripts, since all of the isolated RNA had been reverse transcribed. Repertoires were generated with immunoSEQ multiplex PCR, while TCRdb's copy carries only in-frame clones and drops some. The sample lists over 650,000 clones; around 15% were seen once. Their antigens are not known. The sequencing input was naive CD4+ T cells from blood. The receptors originated from a man younger than 30 with type 1 diabetes.

The rearrangement uses TRBV28 and TRBJ2-7, with D perhaps matching TRBD1 or TRBD2 (5 bases each). This CDR3 region has 13 residues. Germline lookup yields CDR1 MDHEN and CDR2 SYDVKM. The V gene lost 2 bases and the J gene lost 4 bases, with 9 bases spanning the gap. CDR3 sequence (DNA): TGTGCCAGCAGTTTAGGGACGAAATACGAGCAGTACTTC. Translating it yields CASSLGTKYEQYF.

CDR3 protein: CASSPGTSGAIQYF. As DNA, the CDR3 is TGTGCCAGCAGCCCAGGGACTAGCGGGGCTATTCAGTACTTC. The genes are TRBV5-4 and TRBJ2-4, with 13 bases aligning to TRBD2. The CDR3 runs to 14 residues. J lost 10 bases, V lost 4 bases, and 5 bases had no gene match. The germline CDR1 and CDR2 sequences are SGHNT and YYREEE (reference sequence).

This clone came up a few times. DNA of the CDR3: TGTGCCTGGACAGCAGCGGGAGGGCCCTTCTACGAGCAGTACTTC. Amino acid sequence: CAWTAAGGPFYEQYF. The V call is TRBV30, the J call TRBJ2-7, with 10 positions matching TRBD2. The V gene's germline CDR1 is GTSNPN and CDR2 SVGIG (reference sequence). CDR3 length equals 15 residues. V shed 4 bases and J 3 bases; nucleotides not matched to a gene: 9. Looking up the rest from reference TRBV30 and TRBJ2-7 gives the full variable domain: SQTIHQWPATLVQPVGSPLSLECTVEGTSNPNLYWYRQAAGRGLQLLFYSVGIGQISSEVPQNLSASRPQDRQFILSSKKLLLSDSGFYLCAWTAAGGPFYEQYFGPGTRLTVT.

The chain carries TRBV10-3 and TRBJ1-5; D ambiguous. CDR3 length: 15 amino acids. Trimming pared 2 bases from V and 0 bases from J, leaving 8 bases between. CDR1 ENHRY and CDR2 SYGVKD come from the germline V gene. This CDR3 is CAISETAYSNQPQHF. The CDR3 nucleotides read TGTGCCATCAGTGAGACGGCTTATAGCAATCAGCCCCAGCATTTT.

CDR3 coding DNA: TGTGCCAGCAGCTCTGACAGAAACATTCAGTACTTC. Amino acids: CASSSDRNIQYF. The chain combines TRBV7-2 with TRBJ2-4, with D tentatively TRBD1 (5 bases). Germline V CDR1 and CDR2: SGHTA, FQGNSA. V lost 4 bases, J lost 6 bases, and 7 bases lay in between. The CDR3 totals 12 residues.

The V call is TRBV7-9, the J call TRBJ2-1; D call uncertain. V was pared by 3 bases and J by 0 bases, with 6 bases between. The CDR3 sequence is 14 residues long. CDR1 is SEHNR and CDR2 is FQNEAQ in the germline V gene (reference sequence). The CDR3 DNA is TGTGCCAGCAGCTTTCTGGTCTCCTACAATGAGCAGTTCTTC. Translating gives CASSFLVSYNEQFF.

Note on this clone: Other DNA variants within this sample encode the same CDR3. The rearrangement links TRBV5-1 to TRBJ2-3; tentative D call: TRBD2 (6 bases). V was clipped by 0 bases and J by 0 bases, with 8 bases between them. The CDR3 loop spans 15 amino acids. Germline CDR1 and CDR2: SGHRS and YFSETQ. Here the CDR3 DNA reads TGCGCCAGCAGCTTGGGGACTACTAGCACAGATACGCAGTATTTT. It yields the protein CASSLGTTSTDTQYF.

The chain couples TRBV27 to TRBJ1-1; D may be TRBD1 (5 bases). Germline loops: CDR1 MNHEY, CDR2 SMNVEV (reference sequence). The CDR3 is made up of 14 amino acids. Trimming pared 4 bases from V and 2 bases from J, leaving 11 bases between. The CDR3 coding sequence is TGTGCCAGCAGTTCTTTCCGGGACAACACTGAAGCTTTCTTT. Its protein product is CASSSFRDNTEAFF.

In its sample, this clone was seen a few times. This chain connects TRBV30 to TRBJ1-1; 7 nucleotides line up with TRBD1. There are 14 residues in the CDR3. The V segment lost 3 bases and the J segment 5 bases; nucleotides outside the gene matches: 9. Germline CDR1 reads GTSNPN; CDR2 reads SVGIG (reference sequence). The CDR3 sequence is CAWSQGGAWTEAFF. The CDR3 DNA follows: TGTGCCTGGAGCCAGGGGGGGGCTTGGACTGAAGCTTTCTTT.

Notes on this clone: Additional DNA sequences in this sample encode the identical CDR3. The chain combines TRBV7-2 with TRBJ2-5; D is unclear. There are 12 residues in the CDR3. V lost 2 bases to trimming and J lost 4 bases, with 5 bases between them. Germline V gene data show CDR1 as SGHTA and CDR2 as FQGNSA. The DNA for the CDR3 is TGTGCCAGCAGCTTATCCGGAGAGACCCAGTACTTC. Residues: CASSLSGETQYF.

The V call is TRBV6-5, the J call TRBJ2-7; D is possibly TRBD1 (6 bases). V lost 4 bases, J lost 3 bases, and 16 bases lay in between. Per germline, CDR1 MNHEY and CDR2 SVGAGI. The length of the CDR3 is 15 residues. For the CDR3, the DNA is TGTGCCAGCAGTTCAGGGACACACGGATTCTACGAGCAGTACTTC. As protein: CASSSGTHGFYEQYF.

This chain joins TRBV15 and TRBJ2-7; perhaps TRBD1 as D (5 bases). CDR3 length equals 15 residues. V lost 1 base and J lost 6, with 16 bases in between. CDR1 and CDR2 (germline): LNHNV, YYDKDF (reference sequence). The CDR3 DNA reads as TGTGCCACCAGCAGAGTGGCCCTCAGGGATACCGAGCAGTACTTC. Translation: CATSRVALRDTEQYF.